Listed below are T cell receptor beta chains from one sample, sequenced in a study of cytomegalovirus exposure and HLA in healthy donors. Sequencing was performed with immunoSEQ multiplex PCR; in TCRdb, only in-frame clones are kept and a portion is missing. Of around 180,000 clones in the sample, about 73% were seen once. Sequences were obtained from PBMCs. Receptors originate from a woman between 50 and 59 years old in good health and CMV-seropositive. Both conserved end residues are part of each CDR3. The D gene is left open where the match is weak. Not all rows give a size; the values are once, few, many and, for expanded clones, a class.

d_call j_call clone_size v_call cdr3_aa cdr3_nt
TRBD1 TRBJ2-2 - TRBV7-9 CASSSGQTNTGELFF TGTGCCAGCAGCTCGGGACAGACTAACACCGGGGAGCTGTTTTTT
TRBD1 TRBJ2-1 - TRBV5-1 CASSAGQGVYNEQFF TGCGCCAGCAGCGCGGGACAGGGCGTCTACAATGAGCAGTTCTTC
- TRBJ1-5 - TRBV4-1 CASSQDGRTSNQPQHF TGCGCCAGCAGCCAAGACGGGAGGACCAGCAATCAGCCCCAGCATTTT
- TRBJ2-6 - TRBV7-3 CASSLTATYPAGANVLTF TGTGCCAGCAGCTTAACGGCGACTTATCCCGCGGGGGCCAACGTCCTGACTTTC
- TRBJ1-5 - TRBV6-6 CASSYSNRGPQHF TGTGCCAGCAGTTACTCAAACCGGGGGCCCCAGCATTTT
- TRBJ2-1 - TRBV29-1 CSASRGGNEQFF TGCAGCGCCTCCAGAGGGGGCAATGAGCAGTTCTTC
TRBD1 TRBJ2-4 - TRBV27 CASSEGTGLPGNIQYF TGTGCCAGCAGTGAAGGGACAGGGCTACCCGGGAACATTCAGTACTTC
- TRBJ2-2 - TRBV19 CASSIKRNTGELFF TGTGCCAGTAGTATAAAGAGAAACACCGGGGAGCTGTTTTTT
TRBD1 TRBJ2-7 - TRBV29-1 CSVDLGQGVSYEQYF TGCAGCGTTGACCTAGGCCAGGGGGTTTCCTACGAGCAGTACTTC
- TRBJ1-5 - TRBV6-5 CASSYSAGDNQPQHF TGTGCCAGCAGTTACTCGGCAGGGGACAATCAGCCCCAGCATTTT
- TRBJ2-5 few TRBV7-7 CASSSGLHQETQYF TGTGCCAGCAGCTCGGGACTTCACCAAGAGACCCAGTACTTC
- TRBJ1-2 few TRBV6-5 CASRLRTAGSGGYTF TGTGCCAGCAGACTGAGGACCGCAGGGTCAGGTGGCTACACCTTC
- TRBJ1-6 - TRBV11-2 CASSLSPFNSPLHF TGTGCCAGCAGCCTATCCCCTTTTAATTCACCCCTCCACTTT
- TRBJ1-1 few TRBV21-1 CASSKVVRGTEAFF TGTGCCAGCAGCAAAGTAGTGAGAGGAACTGAAGCTTTCTTT
TRBD1 TRBJ1-6 - TRBV7-9 CASSSGTGNNSPLHF TGTGCCAGCAGTTCCGGGACAGGGAATAATTCACCCCTCCACTTT
- TRBJ1-1 - TRBV7-8 CASSQGDAGAFF TGTGCCAGCAGCCAAGGAGACGCCGGGGCTTTCTTT
- TRBJ2-6 - TRBV19 CASSLTGFGANVLTF TGTGCCAGTAGTTTGACAGGTTTTGGGGCCAACGTCCTGACTTTC
TRBD2 TRBJ2-1 - TRBV7-9 CASSLEERGGNEQFF TGTGCCAGCAGCTTAGAGGAGCGGGGGGGCAATGAGCAGTTCTTC
TRBD1 TRBJ1-2 - TRBV30 CAWIRDRVNYGYTF TGTGCCTGGATCCGGGACAGAGTTAACTATGGCTACACCTTC
TRBD2 TRBJ2-1 - TRBV4-1 CASSRLAGGQSYNEQFF TGCGCCAGCAGCCGTCTAGCGGGGGGCCAGTCCTACAATGAGCAGTTCTTC
TRBD1 TRBJ1-4 - TRBV30 CALQGGRANEKLFF TGTGCCTTACAGGGGGGCCGGGCTAATGAAAAACTGTTTTTT
TRBD1 TRBJ2-7 - TRBV6-1 CASSGYRGPYEQYF TGTGCCAGCAGTGGTTACAGGGGGCCCTACGAGCAGTACTTC
- TRBJ2-7 few TRBV2 CASRSSASGYYEQYF TGTGCCAGCAGGTCCAGTGCCTCAGGGTACTACGAGCAGTACTTC
TRBD1 TRBJ1-2 - TRBV18 CASSPRGQDLRGYTF TGTGCCAGCTCACCCAGGGGACAGGACCTTCGGGGCTACACCTTC
- TRBJ1-3 - TRBV9 CASSTQGNTIYF TGTGCCAGCAGCACGCAGGGAAACACCATATATTTT
- TRBJ1-6 - TRBV10-2 CASSESGPEGSPLHF TGCGCCAGCAGTGAGTCAGGCCCAGAGGGCTCACCCCTCCACTTT
- TRBJ1-2 - TRBV6-1 CASSAGPVGGYTF TGTGCCAGCAGTGCAGGGCCGGTGGGTGGCTACACCTTC
- TRBJ2-3 - TRBV19 CASSRKGPAADTQYF TGTGCCAGTAGTCGCAAGGGGCCCGCGGCAGATACGCAGTATTTT
- TRBJ2-5 - TRBV18 CASSPGQLQETQYF TGTGCCAGCTCACCTGGACAGCTCCAAGAGACCCAGTACTTC
TRBD1 TRBJ1-2 - TRBV6-1 CASSVHGTGGYGYTF TGTGCCAGCAGTGTCCACGGGACAGGGGGTTATGGCTACACCTTC
TRBD1 TRBJ1-1 - TRBV29-1 CSVGAPDRGLATEAFF TGCAGCGTTGGGGCCCCGGACAGGGGGCTGGCCACTGAAGCTTTCTTT
TRBD1 TRBJ2-7 - TRBV6-5 CASSYATGAVQYF TGTGCCAGCAGTTACGCGACAGGGGCAGTTCAGTACTTC